What follows are 31 T cell receptor beta chains derived from one specimen sequenced in a study of CD8+CD57+ T cells in acquired aplastic anemia (dated by TCRdb to 2016 to 2019). The instrument given in TCRdb is Illumina HiSeq 2000. Profiling of TCR beta VDJ combinations and CDR3 sequences used genomic DNA as the template. The public reads were run again by TCRdb, first through fastp at Q25 and then through MiXCR, and only productive beta chains were kept. Rows matching on CDR3 protein sequence are summarized as one entry with the most common DNA and genes. This sample has 200,000 to 250,000 distinct CDR3 sequences in its table, and around three fifths of those were observed once. The biggest ten clones account for 58% of the sample. Flow cytometry had shown CD8+CD57+ cell expansion in the patients selected for sequencing. Specimen: sorted CD4+, CD8+, or CD8+CD57+ T cells (not recorded which) from PBMCs. These receptors were taken from a human donor with aplastic anemia.

DNA for the CDR3: TGCAGTGCTAGGCCCCTAGCTGTGGAGCAGTTCTTC. It codes for CSARPLAVEQFF. V and J are TRBV20-1 and TRBJ2-1, with a weak D call TRBD2 (5 bases). Germline CDR1 and CDR2: DFQATT and SNEGSKA (reference sequence). V lost 3 bases and J lost 10, with 13 bases in between. The CDR3 contains 12 residues.

This chain connects TRBV29-1 to TRBJ1-1; TRBD1 might be the D (5 bases). CDR1 SQVTM and CDR2 ANQGSEA come from the germline V gene. With 8 bases removed from V and 1 base from J, the gap between germline ends came to 14 bases. This CDR3 contains 13 residues. The CDR3 region has the DNA TGCAGCACCCTGACAGCCAAGAACACTGAAGCTTTCTTT. This encodes CSTLTAKNTEAFF.

This clonotype was observed a single time. This chain links TRBV7-8 with TRBJ2-1; D may correspond to TRBD1 or TRBD2 (5 bases each). This CDR3 contains 14 residues. From germline, CDR1 is SGHVS and CDR2 FQNEAQ. Trimming took off 1 base at V and 8 bases at J, with 12 bases between the two ends. Here the CDR3 DNA reads TGTGCCAGCAGCTTAGGGGGGATGAGGTATGAGCAGTTCTTC. It codes for CASSLGGMRYEQFF.

The rearrangement links TRBV29-1 to TRBJ1-1; 7 nucleotides match TRBD1. CDR1 SQVTM and CDR2 ANQGSEA come from the germline V gene. The length of the CDR3 is 15 residues. V lost 5 bases, J lost 4 bases, and 13 bases stayed unmatched. The CDR3 loop is CSVPTGQETGTEAFF. The CDR3 nucleotides read TGCAGCGTTCCGACTGGACAGGAAACAGGCACTGAAGCTTTCTTT.

CDR3 protein: CASSHRGSSYEQYF. In DNA form, the CDR3 reads TGTGCCAGCAGTCACCGGGGCAGCTCCTACGAGCAGTACTTC. J is TRBJ2-7 and V is TRBV7-6; D may match TRBD1 or TRBD2 (5 bases each). Germline CDR1 reads SGHVS; CDR2 reads FNYEAQ. The CDR3 consists of 14 residues. V was trimmed by 6 bases and J by 0 bases, leaving 12 bases between them.

The chain uses TRBV19 and TRBJ2-2; the match to TRBD2 covers 9 bases. The CDR3 loop spans 16 amino acids. V shed 0 bases and J 8 bases; nucleotides not matched to a gene: 7. The germline gives CDR1 LNHDA, CDR2 SQIVND (reference sequence). The CDR3 DNA follows: TGTGCCAGTAGTATAGACGCCGGGACTAGCAGAGGGGAGCTGTTTTTT. Translated, it gives CASSIDAGTSRGELFF.

This chain uses TRBV7-6 with TRBJ1-3; D not resolved. Trimming shortened V by 5 bases and J by 0 bases, and 14 bases separated the two germline ends. Looked up from germline, CDR1 is SGHVS and CDR2 is FNYEAQ. The CDR3 runs 16 residues. The CDR3 DNA follows: TGTGCCAGCAGCCTTGGGGTGCCGAGCTCTGGAAACACCATATATTTT. Protein sequence: CASSLGVPSSGNTIYF. Based on the CDR3 plus reference TRBV7-6 and TRBJ1-3, the full variable domain is GAGVSQSPRYKVTKRGQDVALRCDPISGHVSLYWYRQALGQGPEFLTYFNYEAQQDKSGLPNDRFSAERPEGSISTLTIQRTEQRDSAMYRCASSLGVPSSGNTIYFGEGSWLTVV.

This clonotype was observed at least ten times. V usage is TRBV10-2 and J usage is TRBJ2-7; D gene uncertain. The V gene lost 8 bases and the J gene lost 3 bases, with 5 bases spanning the gap. Germline lookup yields CDR1 WSHSY and CDR2 SAAADI. This CDR3 spans 10 amino acids. The CDR3 loop is CASADYEQYF. CDR3 bases: TGCGCCAGCGCCGACTACGAGCAGTACTTC.

This clonotype was recorded at least ten times. The rearrangement joins TRBV4-2 to TRBJ1-2, with a weak D call TRBD1 (5 bases). This CDR3 spans 15 amino acids. Trimming left V 2 bases short and J 0 bases short, with 10 bases between. The V gene's germline CDR1 is LGHNA and CDR2 YNFKEQ. As DNA, the CDR3 is TGTGCCAGCAGCCAACTGACAGAAACTAACTATGGCTACACCTTC. It codes for CASSQLTETNYGYTF.

The rearrangement links TRBV4-1 to TRBJ1-2, with D maybe TRBD1 (5 bases). Germline values: CDR1 MGHRA, CDR2 YSYEKL. V shed 2 bases and J shed 4 bases, with 17 bases lying between them. The CDR3 runs to 16 residues. DNA for the CDR3: TGCGCCAGCAGCCAAAAAATCCCGGGACTTATCTATGGCTACACCTTC. Its translation is CASSQKIPGLIYGYTF.

The chain is built from TRBV5-1 and TRBJ1-2; 9 nucleotides match TRBD1. The germline gives CDR1 SGHRS, CDR2 YFSETQ. CDR3 length equals 13 residues. Trimming removed 4 bases from V and 6 bases from J; junction bases left unmatched: 4. The CDR3 loop is CASSGGQGHGYTF. CDR3 bases: TGCGCCAGCAGCGGGGGACAGGGCCATGGCTACACCTTC.

The chain uses TRBV15 and TRBJ2-3; 8 bases agree with TRBD2. Germline-derived CDR1 and CDR2 are LNHNV and YYDKDF (reference sequence). The trim removed 1 base at V and 3 bases at J, leaving 3 bases unmatched. The CDR3 is 15 residues long. Here the CDR3 DNA reads TGTGCCACCAGCAGAGTTCGGGGGGGAACAGATACGCAGTATTTT. Translating it yields CATSRVRGGTDTQYF.

This clonotype was seen repeatedly, ten times or more. The V and J genes are TRBV10-3 and TRBJ1-5; 9 bases match TRBD1. Germline assignment: CDR1 ENHRY and CDR2 SYGVKD. The V gene end was trimmed by 3 bases and the J gene end by 7 bases; junction bases not matched to a gene: 10. The CDR3 runs 16 residues. As DNA, the CDR3 is TGTGCCATCAGTGATGGTCCACAGGGGGCGGGGCAGCCCCAGCATTTT. It is translated as CAISDGPQGAGQPQHF.

This sequence joins TRBV20-1 and TRBJ1-2; D unresolved. Germline V CDR1 and CDR2: DFQATT, SNEGSKA (reference sequence). V was shortened by 5 bases and J by 7 bases, with 14 bases between the two germline ends. CDR3 length: 12 residues. The CDR3: CSAPTSFVGYTF. The DNA of the CDR3 is TGCAGTGCTCCCACCTCTTTCGTTGGCTACACCTTC.

This clonotype was observed at least ten times. The gene calls are TRBV6-5 and TRBJ1-6; D unclear. This CDR3 is built from 16 residues. Germline CDR1 is MNHEY and CDR2 is SVGAGI. V lost 6 bases to trimming and J lost 0 bases, with 12 bases between them. The CDR3 DNA is TGTGCCAGCAGCCCCTACGCGAGCTCCTATAATTCACCCCTCCACTTT. It encodes CASSPYASSYNSPLHF.

This clonotype was observed a handful of times. The chain couples TRBV20-1 to TRBJ1-6; D is uncertain. Trimming removed 0 bases at V and 1 base at J, with 7 bases between. This CDR3 is 15 amino acids long. In germline, CDR1 is DFQATT, CDR2 SNEGSKA (reference sequence). This chain's CDR3 is CSAREEGSYNSPLHF. In nucleotides, the CDR3 is TGCAGTGCTAGAGAGGAAGGGTCCTATAATTCACCCCTCCACTTT.

The rearrangement joins TRBV20-1 to TRBJ1-2, with D unclear. The CDR3 extends over 13 amino acids. Deletions cut 7 bases from V and 4 bases from J, with 16 bases between. Per the germline V gene, CDR1 is DFQATT and CDR2 is SNEGSKA (reference sequence). CDR3 residues: CSDQPQDFYGYTF. The CDR3 bases are TGCAGTGATCAACCACAAGACTTCTATGGCTACACCTTC.

A few counts support this clonotype. The chain joins TRBV5-1 to TRBJ1-2; D perhaps matches TRBD1 (6 bases). This CDR3 has 13 amino acids. Germline values: CDR1 SGHRS, CDR2 YFSETQ. Trimming removed 4 bases at V and 5 bases at J, with 12 bases between. The chain's CDR3 is CASSVLQGYGYTF. The CDR3 DNA is TGCGCCAGCAGCGTCTTACAGGGTTATGGCTACACCTTC.

This clonotype was observed a handful of times. The J gene is TRBJ2-3, the V gene TRBV11-2; weak D call: TRBD2 (6 bases). Germline CDR1 reads SGHAT; CDR2 reads FQNNGV. CDR3 size: 14 residues. V lost 6 bases and J 10 bases, leaving 20 bases between the germline ends. CDR3 nucleotide sequence: TGTGCCAGCAGGCCGGACCCTAGCGAGTTGGCGCAGTATTTT. Amino acids: CASRPDPSELAQYF.

Turning to this clonotype: The junction departs from germline at one end; a sequencing error may be responsible. This chain links TRBV28 with TRBJ2-2; a weak D match, TRBD2 (5 bases). The CDR3 consists of 14 residues. Germline V gene sequence: CDR1 MDHEN, CDR2 SYDVKM. CDR3 protein: CASSLTINTGELVF. The CDR3 coding sequence is TGTGCCAGCAGTTTGACCATAAACACCGGGGAGCTGGTTTTT.

The gene calls are TRBV6-6 and TRBJ1-1; D is undetermined. CDR3 length: 14 residues. CDR1 MNHNY and CDR2 SVGAGI come from the germline V gene (reference sequence). V was cut by 6 bases and J by 7 bases, with 18 bases left in between. The CDR3 nucleotides read TGTGCCAGCAGACCACACTTTCCGGAGGGTGAAGCTTTCTTT. Translated: CASRPHFPEGEAFF.

V usage is TRBV7-2 and J usage is TRBJ2-1; D is possibly TRBD2 (5 bases). Germline CDR1 SGHTA, CDR2 FQGNSA. The CDR3 runs 14 residues. V lost 5 bases and J 6 bases, leaving 14 bases between the germline ends. CDR3 coding DNA: TGTGCCAGCAGCCCTCAGACTACTACCAATGAGCAGTTCTTC. Amino acids: CASSPQTTTNEQFF.

This chain uses TRBV15 with TRBJ2-3; a possible D gene is TRBD2 (6 bases). The CDR3 totals 13 residues. Germline CDR1 LNHNV, CDR2 YYDKDF (reference sequence). V lost 9 bases and J 5 bases, leaving 15 bases between the germline ends. Here the CDR3 reads CATQGLAKDTQYF. The CDR3 coding sequence is TGTGCCACGCAGGGACTGGCAAAAGATACGCAGTATTTT.

The chain links TRBV7-2 to TRBJ2-5; 11 nucleotides line up with TRBD2. Trimming at V came to 1 base and at J to 2 bases, leaving 6 bases not matched to a gene. The length of the CDR3 is 17 residues. In germline, CDR1 is SGHTA, CDR2 FQGNSA. The CDR3 loop reads CASSLGRRLAGQETQYF. In DNA form, the CDR3 reads TGTGCCAGCAGCTTAGGTCGTCGACTAGCGGGGCAAGAGACCCAGTACTTC.

The chain carries TRBV20-1 and TRBJ1-4; 8 positions agree with TRBD1. The length of the CDR3 is 15 residues. The V gene's germline CDR1 is DFQATT and CDR2 SNEGSKA (reference sequence). Germline trimming cut 3 bases from V and 8 bases from J; bases unmatched to any gene: 11. This chain's CDR3 is CSASEGGRGQEKLFF. As DNA, the CDR3 is TGCAGTGCTAGCGAGGGAGGCAGGGGGCAAGAAAAACTGTTTTTT.

The chain uses TRBV4-1 and TRBJ1-5, with TRBD1 identical over 7 bases. The ends lost 0 bases at V and 6 bases at J; junction bases unmatched: 2. CDR1 is MGHRA, CDR2 YSYEKL, per germline. The CDR3 has 14 residues. This chain's CDR3 is CASSQEQGIQPQHF. CDR3 nucleotides: TGCGCCAGCAGCCAAGAACAGGGGATTCAGCCCCAGCATTTT.

Only a few counts were recorded for this clonotype. This chain links TRBV2 with TRBJ1-5; weak D call: TRBD1 (5 bases). Germline-derived CDR1 and CDR2 are SNHLY and FYNNEI. Deletions cut 6 bases from V and 1 base from J, with 13 bases between. The CDR3 sequence is 15 residues long. The CDR3 region has the DNA TGTGCCAGCAGACCCCCCGGGACGAGCAATCAGCCCCAGCATTTT. This gives the protein CASRPPGTSNQPQHF.

The genes are TRBV5-1 and TRBJ2-7; 12 nucleotides agree with TRBD2. This CDR3 is 17 amino acids long. Trimming cost V 0 bases and J 4 bases; bases outside gene matches: 8. CDR1 and CDR2 from the germline V gene are SGHRS and YFSETQ. The CDR3 DNA is TGCGCCAGCAGCTTGGGATCTAGCGGGAGGGCCAATTACGAGCAGTACTTC. Translating gives CASSLGSSGRANYEQYF.

As to this clonotype: A much larger clone differs by one base, so this may be a read error. The chain combines TRBV2 with TRBJ2-7; 8 positions agree with TRBD2. From germline, CDR1 is SNHLY and CDR2 FYNNEI. The V and J ends lost 6 bases and 2 bases, in that order; junction bases with no gene match: 9. The CDR3 consists of 15 residues. CDR3 in DNA: TGTGCCAGCAGCGCGGGACTAGTGGGGGCCTACGAGCAGTACTTC. Protein: CASSAGLVGAYEQYF. Full variable domain (outside the CDR3, taken from reference TRBV2 and TRBJ2-7): EPEVTQTPSHQVTQMGQEVILRCVPISNHLYFYWYRQILGQKVEFLVSFYNNEISEKSEIFDDQFSVERPDGSNFTLKIRSTKLEDSAMYFCASSAGLVGAYEQYFGPGTRLTVT.

The rearrangement uses TRBV11-3 and TRBJ2-2; no clear D. This CDR3 has 13 amino acids. Germline V CDR1 and CDR2: SGHNT, YENEEA. With 3 bases removed from V and 5 bases from J, the gap between germline ends came to 7 bases. DNA for the CDR3: TGTGCCAGCAGCTTCTCCCGGACCGGGGAGCTGTTTTTT. Translated: CASSFSRTGELFF.

The rearrangement joins TRBV15 to TRBJ1-6; D not certain. Between the trimmed V and J ends, which lost 0 bases and 3 bases, there was a span of 6 bases. The CDR3 extends over 15 amino acids. The germline V gene has CDR1 LNHNV and CDR2 YYDKDF (reference sequence). The CDR3 spells CATSREAVYNSPLHF. The CDR3 DNA follows: TGTGCCACCAGCAGAGAGGCAGTCTATAATTCACCCCTCCACTTT. Filled out from reference TRBV15 and TRBJ1-6, the complete variable domain reads DAMVIQNPRYQVTQFGKPVTLSCSQTLNHNVMYWYQQKSSQAPKLLFHYYDKDFNNEADTPDNFQSRRPNTSFCFLDIRSPGLGDTAMYLCATSREAVYNSPLHFGNGTRLTVT.